This paragraph reports one T cell receptor (beta chain). The antigen remains undetermined. The CDR3 runs to 13 residues. Germline CDR1 is KGHSH and CDR2 is LQKENI. Deletions cut 3 bases from V and 4 bases from J, with 9 bases between. The data originate from a study of T-cell memory formation after mild COVID-19. Overall study findings and caveats: Among clones peaking at day 37 in the second wave, SARS-CoV-2 specificity remained unconfirmed.

Researchers used 5'RACE with constant-segment primers to make TCR alpha and TCR beta cDNA libraries that carry sample barcodes and UMIs. TCRdb analysed the 5' RACE reads with MiXCR anew, one entry per CDR3 protein. The sample includes about 260,000 distinct CDR3 sequences, approximately 16% of them seen just once. The receptor comes from a man between 18 and 29 years old who had mild COVID-19 (a few samples of this study predate the infection). Cell type and time point are not known. The chain carries TRBV18 and TRBJ1-2; unclear D gene. Sequencing was performed on PBMCs or a T cell subset sorted from them (not recorded which). The CDR3 spells CASSPEAVYGYTF. CDR3 nucleotides: TGTGCCAGCTCACCGGAGGCGGTCTATGGCTACACCTTC.